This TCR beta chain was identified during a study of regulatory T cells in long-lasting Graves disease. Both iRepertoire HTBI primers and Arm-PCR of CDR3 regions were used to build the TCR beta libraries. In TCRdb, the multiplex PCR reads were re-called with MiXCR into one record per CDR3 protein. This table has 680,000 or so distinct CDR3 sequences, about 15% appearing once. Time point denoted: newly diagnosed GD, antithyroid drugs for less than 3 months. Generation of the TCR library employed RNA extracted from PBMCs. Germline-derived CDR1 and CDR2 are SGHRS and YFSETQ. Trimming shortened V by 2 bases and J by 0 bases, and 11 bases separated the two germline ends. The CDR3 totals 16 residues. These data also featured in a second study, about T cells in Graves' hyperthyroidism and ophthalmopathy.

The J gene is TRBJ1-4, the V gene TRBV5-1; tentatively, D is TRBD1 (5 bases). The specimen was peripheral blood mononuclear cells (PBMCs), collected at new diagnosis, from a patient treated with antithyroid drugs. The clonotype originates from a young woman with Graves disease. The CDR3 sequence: CASSFRATATNEKLFF. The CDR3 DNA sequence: TGCGCCAGCAGCTTTAGGGCGACAGCAACTAATGAAAAACTGTTTTTT.